This T cell receptor beta chain emerged from a study of T cell clones after liver transplantation (dated by TCRdb to the late 2010s). With respect to the entire study: The samples were obtained from ITN030ST, a randomized trial that attempted immunosuppression withdrawal within 2 years after liver transplantation. After a pre-transplant mixed lymphocyte reaction, TCRbeta sequencing was used to pinpoint donor-reactive T cell clones, which were subsequently tracked in post-transplant blood. Third party-reactive TCRbeta sequences from pre-transplant MLRs were also identified as an antigen-independent comparator for donor-reactive sequences. Of the eight recipients, a few were HCV-positive, while the remaining recipients had been transplanted for non-autoimmune, non-viral indications. The subjects received no induction therapy and were kept on standard immunosuppression until randomization at 12-24 months post-transplant. Tolerance meant complete immunosuppression withdrawal for at least one year without liver enzymes rising beyond twice the upper limit of normal. Blood samples were collected pre-transplant, then pre-randomization ahead of withdrawal, and finally post-randomization once withdrawal had either been completed or failed. The study cohort included 8 liver transplant recipients, of whom 3 were classified as tolerant and 5 as non-tolerant. General study outcomes and caveats: A significant post-transplant decrease in circulating donor-reactive CD4 TCRbeta sequences was observed in most of the 8 subjects, irrespective of tolerance or HCV status. Low numbers of available donor cells limited the measurable donor-reactive repertoire in a couple of subjects. Because allograft tissue specimens were not available, migration of donor-reactive T cells into the graft, rather than deletion, may have occurred. Donor-reactive sequences decreased more than third party-reactive sequences, which suggests partial antigen-specific deletion that was not related to withdrawal success. Conclusions were preliminary, limited by small, heterogeneous patient numbers and non-standardized post-transplant time points. After accounting for repertoire turnover, donor-reactive detection was significantly reduced in 7 of 8 subjects for CD4 and 8 of 8 for CD8.

For this clone: This receptor's antigen is unknown. No per-base quality is available; no much larger clone lies one base away.

Unstimulated PBMCs, after thawing, were stained for CD3, CD4 and CD8 and then FACS-sorted into CD3+CD4+ and CD3+CD8+ populations. All 8 studied subjects were randomized to immunosuppression withdrawal. The Qiagen DNeasy Blood and Tissue Kit was used to isolate genomic DNA. Looking up the germline V gene (reference sequence) yields CDR1 LNHNV and CDR2 YYDKDF. V loses 5 bases of germline sequence and J loses 7 bases, and the interval between the two ends is 20 bases. The CDR3 sequence holds 15 residues, the cysteine and phenylalanine included. Only the CDR3 region is kept as DNA, spanning 45 bases read in frame from base 1. High-throughput TCRbeta CDR3 sequencing of frozen genomic DNA was performed by immunoSEQ, with PCR amplification, mapping, bias correction and internal controls included. The study's processing was this. Productive rearrangements were kept, and unique TCRbeta sequences were defined by CDR3 nucleotide sequence plus V and J gene. For classification of a sequence as donor-reactive, at least 5-fold expansion in CFSE-low cells relative to unstimulated pre-transplant cells and a frequency of at least 0.01% were required. Per-subject minimum frequency thresholds, based on the lowest-template unstimulated sample, ensured at least 90% detection power. Jensen-Shannon divergence between the top 1000 TCRbeta sequences post- versus pre-transplant served as the measure of repertoire turnover. Two-sided Fisher's exact tests were used to test for changes in the detection of donor-reactive sequences. Held by TCRdb, this immuneACCESS table contains in-frame sequences only and omits some clones. Under half of the omission traces to an unresolved V gene where checked; the cause of the rest is unknown. V and J calls and clone size come straight from that table; D and trimming were deduced from the DNA. This sample has approximately 51,000 clones in its table, and over 55% of those were observed once. The top ten constitute around 10% of the sample.

The receptor was derived from a human patient who received a liver transplant. After a transplant, not all T cells may be the patient's own; some may come from the graft donor. The rearranged chain carries TRBV15 and TRBJ1-2; the D gene is perhaps TRBD1, from 5 matching bases. Sequencing used CD4+ T cells from blood, obtained more than 52 months after liver transplant. DNA sequence: TGTGCCACCAGCTGGGGCGCGGGTTCTCCTTTTGGCTACACCTTC. It specifies CATSWGAGSPFGYTF.